Below are 12 T cell receptor beta chains sequenced from a single sample in a study of CD8 T cells in Susac syndrome (dated 2019 in TCRdb). The library was obtained by the immunoSEQ multiplex PCR assay. RNA was extracted with the RNeasy kit and roughly 0.5 to 1 ug was reverse transcribed using random hexamers. TCRdb applied fastp at Q25 and MiXCR to the public reads, then kept only in-frame beta chains. CDR3 protein duplicates are merged, each entry listing the most common genes and DNA. This sample has approximately 120,000 distinct CDR3 sequences in its table, and 90% to 95% of those were observed once. In total, the top ten clones hold around 0.2% of the sample. The sample consisted of CD8+ T cells from PBMCs. These receptors originate from a human donor with Susac syndrome.

The rearrangement uses TRBV27 and TRBJ2-7; TRBD1 matches at 8 bases. After removal of 5 bases from V and 0 bases from J, the junction contained 6 bases not matched to a gene. The CDR3 totals 15 residues. The germline gives CDR1 MNHEY, CDR2 SMNVEV (reference sequence). The CDR3 loop reads CASSPDRGSSYEQYF. The CDR3 coding sequence is TGTGCCAGCAGTCCCGACAGGGGTAGCTCCTACGAGCAGTACTTC.

V gene TRBV18 combines with J gene TRBJ2-7; TRBD2 agrees at 8 bases. The germline V gene encodes CDR1 KGHSH and CDR2 LQKENI. The junction had 9 bases not matched to a gene; V was cut back by 3 bases and J by 2 bases. The CDR3 has 16 amino acids. In nucleotides, the CDR3 is TGTGCCAGCTCACCCCTAATAGCGGGGAAAGCCTACGAGCAGTACTTC. Its protein product is CASSPLIAGKAYEQYF. Full variable domain (missing parts from reference TRBV18 and TRBJ2-7): NAGVMQNPRHLVRRRGQEARLRCSPMKGHSHVYWYRQLPEEGLKFMVYLQKENIIDESGMPKERFSAEFPKEGPSILRIQQVVRGDSAAYFCASSPLIAGKAYEQYFGPGTRLTVT.

The chain recombines TRBV7-8 with TRBJ2-7, with unresolved D. The CDR3 sequence is 13 residues long. The germline gives CDR1 SGHVS, CDR2 FQNEAQ. The ends were cut back, 4 bases at V and 1 base at J, with 8 bases in the middle. The CDR3 spells CASSSPRSYEQYF. The CDR3 DNA is TGTGCCAGCAGCTCCCCTAGGTCCTACGAGCAGTACTTC.

In this sample, this clonotype turned up once. The chain uses TRBV12-3 or TRBV12-4 and TRBJ2-2; TRBD2 matches at 8 bases. With V trimmed by 1 base and J by 4 bases, 8 bases remained unmatched. CDR3 size: 17 residues. The CDR3: CASSLVLRLATTGELFF. The DNA of the CDR3 is TGTGCCAGCAGTTTAGTTCTGAGACTAGCGACCACCGGGGAGCTGTTTTTT.

The CDR3 protein is CASSQVSGFGANVLTF. The CDR3 DNA follows: TGCGCCAGCAGCCAAGTAAGCGGGTTTGGGGCCAACGTCCTGACTTTC. V and J are TRBV4-3 and TRBJ2-6, with D perhaps TRBD2 (6 bases). The V and J ends lost 1 base and 3 bases respectively, with 10 bases between them. The CDR3 extends over 16 amino acids. CDR1 and CDR2 from the germline V gene are LGHNA and YSLEER.

The chain has TRBV4-1 and TRBJ2-5, with D possibly matching TRBD2 (6 bases). The CDR3 spans 14 residues. Germline lookup yields CDR1 MGHRA and CDR2 YSYEKL. V lost 0 bases and J 3 bases, leaving 8 bases between the germline ends. The CDR3 nucleotides read TGCGCCAGCAGCCAAGAGGTAGCGGAAGAGACCCAGTACTTC. This encodes CASSQEVAEETQYF.

The rearrangement links TRBV4-3 to TRBJ1-1; 7 bases line up with TRBD1. Germline lookup yields CDR1 LGHNA and CDR2 YSLEER. This CDR3 comprises 18 residues. V dropped 1 base and J dropped 3; count of bases not matched to a gene: 14. The CDR3 loop reads CASSQGPPGTVKDTEAFF. The CDR3 DNA reads TGCGCCAGCAGCCAAGGCCCTCCCGGGACAGTCAAGGACACTGAAGCTTTCTTT.

This rearrangement joins TRBV29-1 to TRBJ2-1, with D unresolved. The CDR3 runs 12 residues. The V gene's germline CDR1 is SQVTM and CDR2 ANQGSEA. Between the trimmed V and J ends, which lost 0 bases and 10 bases, there was a span of 10 bases. CDR3 protein: CSVEDLPGEQFF. DNA for the CDR3: TGCAGCGTTGAAGATCTCCCTGGGGAGCAGTTCTTC.

The rearrangement uses TRBV7-9 and TRBJ1-5; D gene uncertain. V was cut by 5 bases and J by 4 bases, with 9 bases left in between. The CDR3 totals 13 residues. The germline V gene encodes CDR1 SEHNR and CDR2 FQNEAQ (reference sequence). The CDR3 sequence is CASSSGPNQPQHF. DNA of the CDR3: TGTGCCAGCAGCAGCGGACCAAATCAGCCCCAGCATTTT. Variable domain in full (rest from reference TRBV7-9 and TRBJ1-5): DTGVSQNPRHKITKRGQNVTFRCDPISEHNRLYWYRQTLGQGPEFLTYFQNEAQLEKSRLLSDRFSAERPKGSFSTLEIQRTEQGDSAMYLCASSSGPNQPQHFGDGTRLSIL.

The sample holds one count of this clonotype. This chain uses TRBV4-3 with TRBJ2-2; D not certain. Between the trimmed V and J ends, which lost 4 bases and 0 bases, there was a span of 15 bases. Germline V CDR1 and CDR2: LGHNA, YSLEER. The CDR3 runs 17 residues. The CDR3 nucleotides read TGCGCCAGCAGCCCCCCGGACGCCTTTACGAACACCGGGGAGCTGTTTTTT. Protein sequence: CASSPPDAFTNTGELFF.

V and J are TRBV27 and TRBJ2-3; 7 bases line up with TRBD2. This CDR3 has 16 amino acids. From germline, CDR1 is MNHEY and CDR2 SMNVEV (reference sequence). V trimming: 1 base; J trimming: 0 bases; junction bases outside the gene matches: 4. The CDR3 loop is CASSLFSGASTDTQYF. CDR3 coding DNA: TGTGCCAGCAGTTTATTCAGCGGGGCTAGCACAGATACGCAGTATTTT.

The J gene is TRBJ2-7, the V gene TRBV6-2 or TRBV6-3; the match to TRBD2 covers 10 bases. There are 15 residues in the CDR3. Trimming at V came to 1 base and at J to 1 base, leaving 1 base not matched to a gene. Germline values: CDR1 MNHEY, CDR2 SVGEGT. The CDR3 sequence is CASSYLLAGSYEQYF. The CDR3 DNA reads TGTGCCAGCAGTTACTTACTAGCGGGGTCCTACGAGCAGTACTTC.